A single sample gave rise to the 9 T cell receptor beta chains below, sequenced in a study of blood T cell repertoires in COVID-19. The table came from immunoSEQ multiplex PCR; TCRdb's copy has only in-frame clones and leaves some out. The sample consists of under 250,000 clones, more than 75% of them appearing once. The specimen sequenced was peripheral blood. The receptors shown here come from a man aged 45 to 65 who had recovered from COVID-19.

This clone was seen more than once but under ten times. This chain uses TRBV5-1 with TRBJ2-2; 14 bases agree with TRBD2. Germline-derived CDR1 and CDR2 are SGHRS and YFSETQ. Germline trimming cut 5 bases from V and 6 bases from J; bases unmatched to any gene: 3. The CDR3 covers 15 residues. CDR3 nucleotide sequence: TGCGCCAGCAGGCAGACTAGCGGGAGGGCCGGGGAGCTGTTTTTT. This encodes CASRQTSGRAGELFF.

This chain connects TRBV28 to TRBJ2-7; 7 bases are shared with TRBD1. Germline V gene sequence: CDR1 MDHEN, CDR2 SYDVKM. This CDR3 is built from 16 residues. The V and J ends lost 1 base and 0 bases, in that order; junction bases with no gene match: 6. The chain's CDR3 is CASSLSGTALSYEQYF. The CDR3, as DNA: TGTGCCAGCAGTTTATCTGGGACAGCGCTCTCCTACGAGCAGTACTTC.

The rearrangement links TRBV5-1 to TRBJ2-1; TRBD2 matches at 7 bases. V shed 2 bases and J 3 bases; nucleotides not matched to a gene: 5. The CDR3 consists of 15 residues. Germline CDR1 SGHRS, CDR2 YFSETQ. The CDR3 region has the DNA TGCGCCAGCAGCTTTTCCGGGACTAACTACAATGAGCAGTTCTTC. Translation: CASSFSGTNYNEQFF.

J is TRBJ2-1 and V is TRBV29-1; D perhaps matches TRBD2 (5 bases). Germline assignment: CDR1 SQVTM and CDR2 ANQGSEA. The V end lost 4 bases, the J end lost 9 bases, and 16 bases lay between the germline ends. The CDR3 is made up of 13 amino acids. CDR3 bases: TGCAGCGTTGGGGTAGCGTCCGTAAGTGAGCAGTTCTTC. Residues: CSVGVASVSEQFF.

The J gene is TRBJ2-7, the V gene TRBV3-1 (or the pseudogene TRBV3-2); the match to TRBD2 covers 13 bases. The germline V gene encodes CDR1 LGHDT and CDR2 YNNKEL (reference sequence). Unmatched junction bases numbered 17, after V lost 3 bases and J lost 3 bases. The CDR3 contains 20 residues. The CDR3, as DNA: TGTGCCAGCAGCCAGGCCAAGCCGGGACTAGCGGGATCCCCACTCTACGAGCAGTACTTC. This sequence encodes CASSQAKPGLAGSPLYEQYF.

This clone was seen only a few times. The chain employs TRBV11-2 and TRBJ1-2, with a tentative D call TRBD1 (5 bases). The CDR3 has 14 amino acids. The germline V and J ends were trimmed by 0 bases and 2 bases, with 7 bases remaining between them. Germline lookup yields CDR1 SGHAT and CDR2 FQNNGV. The CDR3, as DNA: TGTGCCAGCAGCTTAGACGCAGGGAACTATGGCTACACCTTC. Translating it yields CASSLDAGNYGYTF. The whole variable domain, filled in from reference TRBV11-2 and TRBJ1-2, reads EAGVAQSPRYKIIEKRQSVAFWCNPISGHATLYWYQQILGQGPKLLIQFQNNGVVDDSQLPKDRFSAERLKGVDSTLKIQPAKLEDSAVYLCASSLDAGNYGYTFGSGTRLTVV.

The chain carries TRBV18 and TRBJ2-7; tentative D call: TRBD2 (5 bases). V lost 3 bases, J lost 2 bases, and 14 bases lay in between. This CDR3 comprises 15 residues. Germline CDR1 is KGHSH and CDR2 is LQKENI. In DNA form, the CDR3 reads TGTGCCAGCTCACCTTACCCGGGAAACCCCTACGAGCAGTACTTC. It specifies CASSPYPGNPYEQYF.

The chain links TRBV27 to TRBJ2-5; 7 bases are shared with TRBD2. CDR3 length equals 16 residues. The germline V gene has CDR1 MNHEY and CDR2 SMNVEV (reference sequence). V shed 3 bases and J 1 base; nucleotides not matched to a gene: 8. The CDR3 bases are TGTGCCAGCAGTTTTTCCGCCGGCGGGAGCCAAGAGACCCAGTACTTC. Amino acid sequence: CASSFSAGGSQETQYF.

This chain links TRBV28 with TRBJ1-2; D perhaps matches TRBD1 (5 bases). The CDR3 consists of 15 residues. Trimming cost V 5 bases and J 6 bases, with 19 bases left between them. Germline values: CDR1 MDHEN, CDR2 SYDVKM. The CDR3 DNA sequence: TGTGCCAGCAGTAGACAGCAAACCAGGGTGCATGGCTACACCTTC. As protein: CASSRQQTRVHGYTF.